Detailed here is one T cell receptor (beta chain). Its antigen is still unknown. Clones were read by immunoSEQ multiplex PCR, and TCRdb kept only the in-frame ones, dropping some. The sample lists about 120,000 clones, roughly 95% occurring once. Trimming took 2 bases from V and 4 from J, leaving 18 bases between them. From germline, CDR1 is MGHDK and CDR2 SYGVNS. This CDR3 has 17 amino acids. This record belongs to a study of graft-versus-host responses after intestinal transplantation. At the level of the study: Among the recipients, transplants were multivisceral, liver-intestinal, or isolated intestinal. The study, taken as a whole, reports: The study found high graft-versus-host to host-versus-graft clonal ratios in allografts of patients with graft-donor T cell macrochimerism. Marrow from the recipient contained GvH clones, some of which had appeared first in ileum or blood. Early declines in HvG clones that occurred post-transplant were associated with peak circulating GvH clone levels.

The clonotype was recovered from a human donor who received an intestinal transplant. Sequenced material: unstimulated CD8+ T cells sorted from spleen or lymph node cells, taken before intestinal transplant. V is TRBV25-1 and J is TRBJ2-1; D assignment may be TRBD1 or TRBD2 (6 bases each). CDR3 DNA sequence: TGTGCCAGCAGTGAACATACAGGGTGGGAGGAGTACAATGAGCAGTTCTTC. Translation gives CASSEHTGWEEYNEQFF.